These 20 T cell receptor beta chains share one sample of origin, sequenced in a study of shared clonotypes between healthy human individuals (dated by TCRdb to 2019 to 2021). CD8 naive samples were obtained by positive selection for CCR7 among CD45RO-negative cells, yielding a CD45RA+CCR7+ population from which TemRA cells were excluded. Library creation used the immunoSEQ multiplex PCR assay. TCRdb mirrors the immuneACCESS table, restricted to in-frame sequences. Some clones are absent from its copies; in checked studies, under half trace to an unresolved V gene, and the reason for the others is unknown. This sample comprises over 800,000 clones, around 93% of them detected only once. The ten largest clones capture less than 25% of the sample. Sequenced: naive CD8+ T cells sorted from blood. In the paper's terms, the cell subset or site label means: CD45RA+CCR7+. The receptors come from a man aged 25-45 years in good health.

This chain connects TRBV9 to TRBJ1-2; the D is unclear. CDR3 size: 11 residues. Germline lookup yields CDR1 SGDLS and CDR2 YYNGEE. V was trimmed by 6 bases and J by 8 bases, leaving 11 bases between them. The CDR3 bases are TGTGCCAGCAAACGAGGTGAAGGCTACACCTTC. It is translated as CASKRGEGYTF.

This chain joins TRBV7-6 and TRBJ2-1, with D uncertain. The CDR3 spans 13 residues. Germline CDR1 SGHVS, CDR2 FNYEAQ. The germline V and J ends were trimmed by 2 bases and 8 bases, with 10 bases remaining between them. The CDR3 coding sequence is TGTGCCAGCAGCTTACTTAGCACAGATGAGCAGTTCTTC. Translated, it gives CASSLLSTDEQFF.

The chain employs TRBV9 and TRBJ2-3; 8 positions agree with TRBD2. CDR3 length: 12 residues. Unmatched junction bases numbered 5, after V lost 10 bases and J lost 4 bases. Per the germline V gene, CDR1 is SGDLS and CDR2 is YYNGEE. CDR3 nucleotides: TGTGCCTCGGGAGGGCCACCAGATACGCAGTATTTT. Translating gives CASGGPPDTQYF. Complete variable domain (other parts from reference TRBV9 and TRBJ2-3): DSGVTQTPKHLITATGQRVTLRCSPRSGDLSVYWYQQSLDQGLQFLIQYYNGEERAKGNILERFSAQQFPDLHSELNLSSLELGDSALYFCASGGPPDTQYFGPGTRLTVL.

The chain links TRBV28 to TRBJ1-1; 8 positions agree with TRBD1. The CDR3 sequence is 12 residues long. Germline CDR1 and CDR2: MDHEN and SYDVKM. V lost 3 bases to trimming and J lost 7 bases; unmatched junction nucleotides: 1. Here the CDR3 DNA reads TGTGCCAGCAGTTTCGGGACAGGTGAAGCTTTCTTT. This sequence encodes CASSFGTGEAFF.

The chain couples TRBV4-1 to TRBJ2-7; TRBD1 aligns across 10 bases. V was clipped by 1 base and J by 6 bases; unmatched bases: 3. CDR1 is MGHRA and CDR2 is YSYEKL in the germline V gene. The CDR3 has 14 amino acids. DNA for the CDR3: TGCGCCAGCAGCCAAGGACAGGGGGCGGTCGAGCAGTACTTC. Translated, it gives CASSQGQGAVEQYF.

Here the CDR3 reads CASSMASGRLNEQYF. CDR3 nucleotides: TGTGCCAGTAGTATGGCTAGCGGGAGGTTGAACGAGCAGTACTTC. The gene calls are TRBV19 and TRBJ2-7; 11 bases map to TRBD2. Germline CDR1 and CDR2: LNHDA and SQIVND (reference sequence). With 3 bases clipped from V and 5 bases from J, the junction kept 6 bases outside the gene matches. The CDR3 spans 15 residues.

V usage is TRBV27 and J usage is TRBJ2-1, with D hard to call. The CDR3 extends over 13 amino acids. Germline assignment: CDR1 MNHEY and CDR2 SMNVEV (reference sequence). Deletions cut 8 bases from V and 3 bases from J, with 11 bases between. Here the CDR3 DNA reads TGTGCCAGCGGCGACACACTCTACAATGAGCAGTTCTTC. It yields the protein CASGDTLYNEQFF.

The chain recombines TRBV29-1 with TRBJ2-2; D call uncertain. Germline V CDR1 and CDR2: SQVTM, ANQGSEA. This CDR3 contains 15 residues. Trimming stripped 2 bases from V and 4 bases from J, with 14 bases between. Here the CDR3 DNA reads TGCAGCGTTGAATCCTATTCTGGTGGCACCGGGGAGCTGTTTTTT. Translating it yields CSVESYSGGTGELFF.

The rearrangement links TRBV11-2 to TRBJ2-7; D assignment may be TRBD1 or TRBD2 (5 bases each). Per germline, CDR1 SGHAT and CDR2 FQNNGV. The V end lost 5 bases, the J end lost 3 bases, and 14 bases lay between the germline ends. CDR3 length: 14 residues. The CDR3 DNA is TGTGCCAGCAGCCCGGGACGGGTATTCTACGAGCAGTACTTC. Its translation: CASSPGRVFYEQYF.

The rearrangement links TRBV29-1 to TRBJ2-1; 16 bases match TRBD2. The germline CDR1 and CDR2 sequences are SQVTM and ANQGSEA. The J segment lost 7 bases and the V segment lost 4 bases, leaving 13 bases of the junction unmatched. The CDR3 sequence is 18 residues long. The CDR3 spells CSVVPPTGLAGGLNEQFF. The CDR3 nucleotides are TGCAGCGTTGTCCCGCCGACGGGACTAGCGGGAGGGTTGAATGAGCAGTTCTTC.

The gene calls are TRBV7-6 and TRBJ2-7; weak D call: TRBD1 (6 bases). CDR3 size: 15 residues. Germline V gene sequence: CDR1 SGHVS, CDR2 FNYEAQ. Trimming shortened V by 3 bases and J by 0 bases, and 12 bases separated the two germline ends. CDR3: CASSLEQTGSYEQYF. CDR3 nucleotide sequence: TGTGCCAGCAGCTTGGAACAGACAGGCTCCTACGAGCAGTACTTC.

The V call is TRBV28, the J call TRBJ1-2, with 7 bases fitting TRBD1. The germline CDR1 and CDR2 sequences are MDHEN and SYDVKM. This CDR3 has 14 residues. V trimming: 5 bases; J trimming: 8 bases; junction bases outside the gene matches: 11. The CDR3 sequence: CASSPNRDSRGYTF. DNA of the CDR3: TGTGCCAGCAGTCCTAATCGGGACAGCCGGGGCTACACCTTC.

The V call is TRBV7-9, the J call TRBJ2-1; D may be TRBD2 (5 bases). V was clipped by 6 bases and J by 9 bases, with 9 bases between them. CDR1 is SEHNR, CDR2 FQNEAQ, per germline (reference sequence). This CDR3 is built from 11 residues. In DNA form, the CDR3 reads TGTGCCAGCAGTCGGGGTACTGAGCAGTTCTTC. Its translation is CASSRGTEQFF.

The chain is built from TRBV29-1 and TRBJ2-5; TRBD2 aligns across 11 bases. The J call is doubtful: the DNA matches TRBJ2-7 better. This CDR3 is 13 amino acids long. Germline V gene data show CDR1 as SQVTM and CDR2 as ANQGSEA. The CDR3 coding sequence is TGCAGCGCTAGCGGGAGGAACCCCTACGAGCAGTACTTC. It encodes CSASGRNPYEQYF.

CDR3 region: CASRQGLLPEAFF. For the CDR3, the DNA is TGTGCCAGCAGACAGGGACTTCTTCCTGAAGCTTTCTTT. The chain carries TRBV6-5 and TRBJ1-1; tentatively, D is TRBD1 (6 bases). Germline assignment: CDR1 MNHEY and CDR2 SVGAGI. The CDR3 covers 13 residues. Between the trimmed V and J ends, which lost 6 bases and 6 bases, there was a span of 14 bases.

The chain couples TRBV4-2 to TRBJ1-1, with D hard to call. This CDR3 spans 16 amino acids. V lost 5 bases, J lost 1 base, and 17 bases lay in between. In germline, CDR1 is LGHNA, CDR2 YNFKEQ. The CDR3 sequence: CASSLVGGLRNTEAFF. CDR3 nucleotide sequence: TGTGCCAGCAGCTTGGTTGGAGGTCTGAGGAACACTGAAGCTTTCTTT.

The J gene is TRBJ2-1, the V gene TRBV11-3, with D unresolved. With 1 base removed from V and 8 bases from J, the gap between germline ends came to 15 bases. There are 15 residues in the CDR3. The germline V gene has CDR1 SGHNT and CDR2 YENEEA. The CDR3: CASSLVAATLDEQFF. The CDR3 DNA reads TGTGCCAGCAGCTTAGTGGCAGCCACCCTGGATGAGCAGTTCTTC.

In DNA form, the CDR3 reads TGTGCCAGCAGTCGCTCCGGGACAGTCTATGGCTACACCTTC. It specifies CASSRSGTVYGYTF. The chain is built from TRBV6-5 and TRBJ1-2, with TRBD1 matching 7 bases. Germline V lookup: CDR1 MNHEY, CDR2 SVGAGI. V lost 5 bases and J lost 4; bases outside the gene matches: 7. The CDR3 totals 14 residues.

This rearrangement joins TRBV5-1 to TRBJ2-5, with TRBD1 matching 7 bases. J was trimmed by 2 bases and V by 3 bases; bases with no gene match: 4. Germline V CDR1 and CDR2: SGHRS, YFSETQ. The CDR3 is 14 amino acids. The CDR3 loop is CASSSQGVQETQYF. The DNA of the CDR3 is TGCGCCAGCAGCTCCCAGGGGGTTCAAGAGACCCAGTACTTC. The full variable domain, with the rest looked up from reference TRBV5-1 and TRBJ2-5, is KAGVTQTPRYLIKTRGQQVTLSCSPISGHRSVSWYQQTPGQGLQFLFEYFSETQRNKGNFPGRFSGRQFSNSRSEMNVSTLELGDSALYLCASSSQGVQETQYFGPGTRLLVL.

This clone has a single count. This rearrangement joins TRBV5-4 to TRBJ2-7; 7 positions agree with TRBD1. This CDR3 comprises 13 residues. J lost 5 bases, V lost 4 bases, and 6 bases had no gene match. Germline CDR1 is SGHNT and CDR2 is YYREEE (reference sequence). The chain's CDR3 is CASSPTGSNEQYF. As DNA, the CDR3 is TGTGCCAGCAGCCCGACAGGGTCCAACGAGCAGTACTTC.